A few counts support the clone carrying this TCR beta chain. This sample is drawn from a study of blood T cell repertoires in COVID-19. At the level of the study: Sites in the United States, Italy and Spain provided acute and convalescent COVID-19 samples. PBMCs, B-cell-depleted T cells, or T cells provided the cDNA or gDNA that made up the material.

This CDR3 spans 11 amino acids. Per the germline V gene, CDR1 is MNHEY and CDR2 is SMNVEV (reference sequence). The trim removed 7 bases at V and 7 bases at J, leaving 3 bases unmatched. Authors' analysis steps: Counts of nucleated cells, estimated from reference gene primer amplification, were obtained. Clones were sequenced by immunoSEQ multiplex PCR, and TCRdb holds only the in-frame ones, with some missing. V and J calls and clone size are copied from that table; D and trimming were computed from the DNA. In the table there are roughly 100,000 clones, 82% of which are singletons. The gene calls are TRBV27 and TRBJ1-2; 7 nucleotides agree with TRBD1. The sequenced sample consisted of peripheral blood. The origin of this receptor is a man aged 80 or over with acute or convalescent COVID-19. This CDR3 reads CASIYRGGYTF. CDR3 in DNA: TGTGCCAGCATATACAGGGGTGGCTACACCTTC.